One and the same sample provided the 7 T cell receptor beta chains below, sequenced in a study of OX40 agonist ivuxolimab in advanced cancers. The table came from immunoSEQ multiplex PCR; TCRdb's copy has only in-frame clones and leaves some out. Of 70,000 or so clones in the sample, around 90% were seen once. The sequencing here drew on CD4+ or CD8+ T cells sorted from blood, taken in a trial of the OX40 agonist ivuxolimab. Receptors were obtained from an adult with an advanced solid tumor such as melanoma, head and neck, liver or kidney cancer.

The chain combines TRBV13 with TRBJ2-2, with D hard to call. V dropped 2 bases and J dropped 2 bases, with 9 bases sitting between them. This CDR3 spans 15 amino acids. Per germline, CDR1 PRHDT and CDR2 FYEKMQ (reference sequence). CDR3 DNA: TGTGCCAGCAGCTTAAGCCTTCGAAACACCGGGGAGCTGTTTTTT. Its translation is CASSLSLRNTGELFF.

CDR3 DNA sequence: TGTGCCAGCAGTTACGAGGGACAGGGTCTGTTCTTC. Amino acid sequence: CASSYEGQGLFF. The chain recombines TRBV6-5 with TRBJ2-1; 9 nucleotides agree with TRBD1. This CDR3 has 12 amino acids. The J segment lost 15 bases and the V segment lost 2 bases, leaving 5 bases of the junction unmatched. Germline V gene sequence: CDR1 MNHEY, CDR2 SVGAGI.

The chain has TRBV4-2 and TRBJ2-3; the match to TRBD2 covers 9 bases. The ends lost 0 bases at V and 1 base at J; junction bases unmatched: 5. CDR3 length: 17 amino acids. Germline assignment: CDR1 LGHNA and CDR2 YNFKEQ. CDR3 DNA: TGTGCCAGCAGCCAAGAAAGAGCTAGCGGGGGCACAGATACGCAGTATTTT. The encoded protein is CASSQERASGGTDTQYF.

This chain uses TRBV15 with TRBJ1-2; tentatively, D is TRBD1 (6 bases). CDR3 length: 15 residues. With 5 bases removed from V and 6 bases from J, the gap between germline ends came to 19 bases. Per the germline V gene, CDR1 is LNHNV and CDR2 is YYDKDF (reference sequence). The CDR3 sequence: CATSPYGGGLDGYTF. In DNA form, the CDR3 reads TGTGCCACCAGCCCATACGGCGGGGGGCTAGATGGCTACACCTTC.

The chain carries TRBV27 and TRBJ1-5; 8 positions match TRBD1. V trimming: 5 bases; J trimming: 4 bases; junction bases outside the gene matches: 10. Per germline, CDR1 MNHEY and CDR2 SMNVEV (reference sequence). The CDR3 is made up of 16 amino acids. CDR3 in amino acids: CASSPSTGEVNQPQHF. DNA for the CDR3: TGTGCCAGCAGTCCGTCGACAGGGGAGGTTAATCAGCCCCAGCATTTT.

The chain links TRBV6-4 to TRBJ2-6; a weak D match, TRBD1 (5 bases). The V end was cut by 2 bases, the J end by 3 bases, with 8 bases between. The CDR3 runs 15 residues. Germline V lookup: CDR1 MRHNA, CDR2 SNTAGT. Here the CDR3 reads CASSDRQGGANVLTF. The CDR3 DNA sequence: TGTGCCAGCAGTGACAGGCAGGGTGGGGCCAACGTCCTGACTTTC.

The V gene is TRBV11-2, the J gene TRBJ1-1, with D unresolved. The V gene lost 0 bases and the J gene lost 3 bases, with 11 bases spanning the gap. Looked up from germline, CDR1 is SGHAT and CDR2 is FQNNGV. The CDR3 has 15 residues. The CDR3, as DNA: TGTGCCAGCAGCTTAGAGTGGGCTGGGGACACTGAAGCTTTCTTT. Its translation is CASSLEWAGDTEAFF.